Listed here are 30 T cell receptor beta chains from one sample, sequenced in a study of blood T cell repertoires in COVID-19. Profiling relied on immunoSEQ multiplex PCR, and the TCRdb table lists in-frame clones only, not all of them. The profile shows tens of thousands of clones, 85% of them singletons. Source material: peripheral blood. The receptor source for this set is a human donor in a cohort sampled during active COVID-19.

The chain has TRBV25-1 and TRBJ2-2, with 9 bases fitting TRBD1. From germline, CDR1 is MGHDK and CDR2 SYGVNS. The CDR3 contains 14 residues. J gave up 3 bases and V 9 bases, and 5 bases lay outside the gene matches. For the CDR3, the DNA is TGTGCCAGTAGTACAGGGGGCTACACCGGGGAGCTGTTTTTT. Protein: CASSTGGYTGELFF.

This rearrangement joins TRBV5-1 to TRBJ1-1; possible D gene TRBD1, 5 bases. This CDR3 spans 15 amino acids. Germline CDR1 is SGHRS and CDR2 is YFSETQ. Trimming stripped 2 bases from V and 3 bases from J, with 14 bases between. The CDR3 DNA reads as TGCGCCAGCAGCTTTGGAGGGGTTCTGGACACTGAAGCTTTCTTT. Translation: CASSFGGVLDTEAFF.

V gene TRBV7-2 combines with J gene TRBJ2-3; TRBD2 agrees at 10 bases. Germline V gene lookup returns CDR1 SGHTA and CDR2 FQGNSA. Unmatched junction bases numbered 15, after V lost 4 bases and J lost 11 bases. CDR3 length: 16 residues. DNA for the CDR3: TGTGCCAGCAGCTCCATTCAGCGGGAGGGCCGGGTGAAGCAGTATTTT. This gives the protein CASSSIQREGRVKQYF.

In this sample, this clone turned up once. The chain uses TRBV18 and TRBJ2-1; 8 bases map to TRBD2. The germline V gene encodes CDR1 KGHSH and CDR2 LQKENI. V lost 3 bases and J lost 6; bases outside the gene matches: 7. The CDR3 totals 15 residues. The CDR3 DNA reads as TGTGCCAGCTCACCCCAGCGGGAGAGGGGCAATGAGCAGTTCTTC. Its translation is CASSPQRERGNEQFF.

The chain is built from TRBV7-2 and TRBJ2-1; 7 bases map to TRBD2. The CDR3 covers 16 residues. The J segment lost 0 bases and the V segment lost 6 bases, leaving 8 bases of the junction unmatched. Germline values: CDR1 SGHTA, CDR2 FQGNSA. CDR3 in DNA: TGTGCCAGCAGTCTGAGCGGGGCAAGCTCCTACAATGAGCAGTTCTTC. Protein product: CASSLSGASSYNEQFF.

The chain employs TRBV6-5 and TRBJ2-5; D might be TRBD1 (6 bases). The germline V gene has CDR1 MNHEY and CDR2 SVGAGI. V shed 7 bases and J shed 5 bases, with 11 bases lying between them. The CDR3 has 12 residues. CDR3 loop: CASITQGETQYF. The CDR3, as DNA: TGTGCCAGCATTACACAGGGTGAGACCCAGTACTTC.

The CDR3 spells CASSWRDRVYGYTF. The CDR3, as DNA: TGTGCCAGCAGCTGGCGGGACAGGGTTTATGGCTACACCTTC. The V gene is TRBV13, the J gene TRBJ1-2; 9 bases are shared with TRBD1. The J segment lost 5 bases and the V segment lost 4 bases, leaving 5 bases of the junction unmatched. Per germline, CDR1 PRHDT and CDR2 FYEKMQ (reference sequence). CDR3 length: 14 amino acids.

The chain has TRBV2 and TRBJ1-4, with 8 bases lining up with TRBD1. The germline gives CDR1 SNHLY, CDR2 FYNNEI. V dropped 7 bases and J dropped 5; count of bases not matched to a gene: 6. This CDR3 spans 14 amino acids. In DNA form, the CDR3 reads TGTGCCAGCAACCCCGGGACAGGCAATGAAAAACTGTTTTTT. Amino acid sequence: CASNPGTGNEKLFF.

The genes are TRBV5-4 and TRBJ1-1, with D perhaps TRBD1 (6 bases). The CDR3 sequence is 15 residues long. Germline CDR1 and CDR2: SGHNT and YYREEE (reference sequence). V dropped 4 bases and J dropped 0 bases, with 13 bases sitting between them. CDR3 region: CASSPNGDMNTEAFF. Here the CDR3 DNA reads TGTGCCAGCAGCCCAAACGGGGACATGAACACTGAAGCTTTCTTT.

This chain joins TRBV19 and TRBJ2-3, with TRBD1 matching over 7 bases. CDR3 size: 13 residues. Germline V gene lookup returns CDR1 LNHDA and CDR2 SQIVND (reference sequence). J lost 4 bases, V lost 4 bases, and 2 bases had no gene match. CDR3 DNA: TGTGCCAGTAGTAGCCAGGGGGCAGATACGCAGTATTTT. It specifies CASSSQGADTQYF.

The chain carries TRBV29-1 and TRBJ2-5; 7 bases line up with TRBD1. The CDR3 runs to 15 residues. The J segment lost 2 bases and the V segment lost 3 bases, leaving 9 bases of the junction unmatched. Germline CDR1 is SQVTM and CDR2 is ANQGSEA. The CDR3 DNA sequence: TGCAGCGTTGAGAATCGGACAGGCATACAAGAGACCCAGTACTTC. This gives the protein CSVENRTGIQETQYF.

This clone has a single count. CDR3 sequence reads: CASSSTHQGTGELFF. CDR3 DNA sequence: TGTGCCAGCAGCTCGACACATCAGGGGACCGGGGAGCTGTTTTTT. V usage is TRBV5-8 and J usage is TRBJ2-2, with a tentative D call TRBD1 (6 bases). The CDR3 totals 15 residues. Germline V gene sequence: CDR1 SGHTS, CDR2 YDEGEE. The V end was cut by 3 bases, the J end by 5 bases, with 14 bases between.

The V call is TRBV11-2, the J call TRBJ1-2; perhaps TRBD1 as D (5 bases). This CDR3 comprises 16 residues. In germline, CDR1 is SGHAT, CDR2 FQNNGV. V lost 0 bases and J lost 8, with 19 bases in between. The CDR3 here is CASSLEVGGGAGGYTF. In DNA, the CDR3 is TGTGCCAGCAGCTTAGAGGTCGGAGGAGGGGCGGGAGGCTACACCTTC.

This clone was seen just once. The CDR3 bases are TGTGCCAGCAGCAAAGGGCAGGAACCGAAGGACGAGCAGTACTTC. Residues: CASSKGQEPKDEQYF. The genes are TRBV21-1 and TRBJ2-7; the table assigns TRBD1, which was not confirmed against the DNA. TRBV21-1 is termed a pseudogene. The CDR3 spans 15 residues.

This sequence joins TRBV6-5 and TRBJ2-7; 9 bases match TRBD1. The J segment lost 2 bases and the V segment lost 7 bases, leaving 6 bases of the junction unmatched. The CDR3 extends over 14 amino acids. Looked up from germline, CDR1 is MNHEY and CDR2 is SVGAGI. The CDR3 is CASTKQGATYEQYF. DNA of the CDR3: TGTGCCAGCACTAAACAGGGGGCCACCTACGAGCAGTACTTC.

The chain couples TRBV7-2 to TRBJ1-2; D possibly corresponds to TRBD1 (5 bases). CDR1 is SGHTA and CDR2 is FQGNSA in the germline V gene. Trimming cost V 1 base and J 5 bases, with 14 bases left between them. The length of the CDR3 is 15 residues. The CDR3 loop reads CASSLDRGGGYGYTF. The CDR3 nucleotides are TGTGCCAGCAGCTTAGACCGGGGGGGTGGGTATGGCTACACCTTC.

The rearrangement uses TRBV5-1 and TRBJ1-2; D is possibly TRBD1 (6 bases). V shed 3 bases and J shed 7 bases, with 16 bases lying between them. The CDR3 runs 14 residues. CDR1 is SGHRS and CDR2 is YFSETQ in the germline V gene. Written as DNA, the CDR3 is TGCGCCAGCAGCTGGTCACTTGCACAGGGTGGCTACACCTTC. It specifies CASSWSLAQGGYTF.

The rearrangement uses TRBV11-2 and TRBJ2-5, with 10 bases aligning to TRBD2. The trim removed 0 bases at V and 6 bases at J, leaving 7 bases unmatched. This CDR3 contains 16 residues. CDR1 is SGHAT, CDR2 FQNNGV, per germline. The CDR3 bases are TGTGCCAGCAGCTTAGATTTGGATAGCGGGAGGCAGACCCAGTACTTC. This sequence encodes CASSLDLDSGRQTQYF.

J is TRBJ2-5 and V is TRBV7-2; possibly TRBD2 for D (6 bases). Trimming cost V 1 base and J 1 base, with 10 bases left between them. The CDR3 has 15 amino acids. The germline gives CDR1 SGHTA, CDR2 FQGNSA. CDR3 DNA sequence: TGTGCCAGCAGCTTAGGGGCGGGGCCCCAAGAGACCCAGTACTTC. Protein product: CASSLGAGPQETQYF.

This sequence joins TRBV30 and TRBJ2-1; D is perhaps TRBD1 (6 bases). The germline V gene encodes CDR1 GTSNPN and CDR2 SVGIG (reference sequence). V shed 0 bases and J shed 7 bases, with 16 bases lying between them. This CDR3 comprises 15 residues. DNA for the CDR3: TGTGCCTGGAGTGTATGGGCAGGGGAGAGGAATGAGCAGTTCTTC. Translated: CAWSVWAGERNEQFF.

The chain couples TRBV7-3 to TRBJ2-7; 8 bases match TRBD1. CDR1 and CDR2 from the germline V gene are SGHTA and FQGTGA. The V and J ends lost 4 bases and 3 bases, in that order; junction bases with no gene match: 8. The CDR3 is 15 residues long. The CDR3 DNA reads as TGTGCCAGCAGCTCCACTCCAGGACAGGGCTACGAGCAGTACTTC. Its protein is CASSSTPGQGYEQYF.

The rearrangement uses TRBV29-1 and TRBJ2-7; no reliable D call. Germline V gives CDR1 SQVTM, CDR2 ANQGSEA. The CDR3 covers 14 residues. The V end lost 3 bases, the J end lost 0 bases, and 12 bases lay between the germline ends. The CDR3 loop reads CSVEAGSSSYEQYF. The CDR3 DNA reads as TGCAGCGTTGAGGCAGGTTCCTCCTCCTACGAGCAGTACTTC.

The CDR3 DNA sequence: TGTGCCAGCAGCGCTAATCAGGGGGGAGGCTATGGCTACACCTTC. As protein: CASSANQGGGYGYTF. This chain connects TRBV9 to TRBJ1-2, with TRBD1 identical over 7 bases. Trimming took 3 bases from V and 4 from J; bases not matched to a gene: 9. CDR1 and CDR2 (germline): SGDLS, YYNGEE. This CDR3 comprises 15 residues.

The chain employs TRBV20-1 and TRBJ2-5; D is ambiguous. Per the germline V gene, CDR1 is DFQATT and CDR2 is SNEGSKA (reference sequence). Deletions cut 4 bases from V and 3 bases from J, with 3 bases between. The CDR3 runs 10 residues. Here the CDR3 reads CSAIKETQYF. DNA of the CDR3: TGCAGTGCTATCAAAGAGACCCAGTACTTC.

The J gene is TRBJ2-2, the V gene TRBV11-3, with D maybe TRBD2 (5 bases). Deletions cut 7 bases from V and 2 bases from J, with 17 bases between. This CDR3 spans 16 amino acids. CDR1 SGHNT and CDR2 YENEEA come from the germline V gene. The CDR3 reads CASTPEGTLNTGELFF. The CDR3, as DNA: TGTGCCAGCACCCCCGAGGGCACTCTTAACACCGGGGAGCTGTTTTTT.

The CDR3 reads CASSLREHNEQFF. CDR3 DNA: TGCGCCAGCAGTCTGCGGGAGCACAATGAGCAGTTCTTC. This chain uses TRBV23-1 with TRBJ2-1; 7 nucleotides agree with TRBD2. TRBV23-1 is an open reading frame whose function is uncertain. This CDR3 is 13 amino acids long. Trimming at V came to 4 bases and at J to 5 bases, leaving 2 bases not matched to a gene.

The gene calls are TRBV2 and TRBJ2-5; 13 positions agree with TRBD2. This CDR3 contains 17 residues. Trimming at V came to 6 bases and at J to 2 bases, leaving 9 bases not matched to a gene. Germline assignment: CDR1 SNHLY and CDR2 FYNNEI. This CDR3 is CASSRTSGGPIQETQYF. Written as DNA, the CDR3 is TGTGCCAGCAGCCGGACTAGCGGGGGACCTATTCAAGAGACCCAGTACTTC.

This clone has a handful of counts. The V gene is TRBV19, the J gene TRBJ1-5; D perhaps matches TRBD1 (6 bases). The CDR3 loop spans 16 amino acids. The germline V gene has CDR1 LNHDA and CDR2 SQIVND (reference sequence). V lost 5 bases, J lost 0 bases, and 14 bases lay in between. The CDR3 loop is CASSRGQWNSNQPQHF. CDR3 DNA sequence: TGTGCCAGTAGTCGAGGACAGTGGAATAGCAATCAGCCCCAGCATTTT. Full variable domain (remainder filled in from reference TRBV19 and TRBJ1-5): DGGITQSPKYLFRKEGQNVTLSCEQNLNHDAMYWYRQDPGQGLRLIYYSQIVNDFQKGDIAEGYSVSREKKESFPLTVTSAQKNPTAFYLCASSRGQWNSNQPQHFGDGTRLSIL.

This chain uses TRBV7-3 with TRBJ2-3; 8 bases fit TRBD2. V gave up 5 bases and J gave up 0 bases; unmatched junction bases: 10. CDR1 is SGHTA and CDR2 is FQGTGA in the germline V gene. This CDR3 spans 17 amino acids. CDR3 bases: TGTGCCAGCAGCCCCCGCTTAGCGGGGCTTAGCACAGATACGCAGTATTTT. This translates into CASSPRLAGLSTDTQYF.

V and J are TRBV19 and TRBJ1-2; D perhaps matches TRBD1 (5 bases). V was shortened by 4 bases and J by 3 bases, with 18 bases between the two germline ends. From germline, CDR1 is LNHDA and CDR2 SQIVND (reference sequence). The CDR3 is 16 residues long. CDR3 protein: CASSTQGGDGDYGYTF. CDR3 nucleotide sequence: TGTGCCAGTAGTACTCAAGGAGGGGATGGTGACTATGGCTACACCTTC.